The rows below give T cell receptor beta chains drawn from one sample of a study of identical twins. TCRdb reprocessed the 5' RACE reads via MiXCR and lists one record per CDR3 protein. This sample has around 450,000 distinct CDR3 sequences; about 14% occur once, and the top ten carry more than 0.5%. These data were also filed under a second study, of yellow fever vaccine responses in identical twins.

Sequenced: CD4+ T cells sorted from blood. The receptor source for this set is a woman aged 18 to 35 in good health. Each CDR3 is given with its conserved first and last residue. A D gene is named only where the DNA matches it firmly. The size entry is marked missing in some rows and otherwise reads once, few, many or a size class.

CDR3nt | CDR3aa | j_gene | v_gene | abundance | d_gene
TGCAGCGGGGGCTCTGGGTACTATGGCTACACCTTC | CSGGSGYYGYTF | TRBJ1-2 | TRBV29-1 | - | -
TGTGCCAGCAGTCTTAAGGGCGATCATGGCGAGCAGTACTTC | CASSLKGDHGEQYF | TRBJ2-7 | TRBV27 | few | -
TGCAGCGTCCTGCCGGACAGGATCAATCAAGAGACCCAGTACTTC | CSVLPDRINQETQYF | TRBJ2-5 | TRBV29-1 | - | TRBD1
TGTGCCAGTAGTACAGGGGGAGGTCGCAATCAGCCCCAGCATTTT | CASSTGGGRNQPQHF | TRBJ1-5 | TRBV19 | - | TRBD1
TGTGCCAGCAGTTTACTGCCCTCTGAGCAGTACTTC | CASSLLPSEQYF | TRBJ2-7 | TRBV28 | once | -
TGTGCCAGCAGCTTCCAAGGGCCTAGCGGGGGGCTTTTCTTC | CASSFQGPSGGLFF | TRBJ2-1 | TRBV11-2 | many | TRBD2
TGTGCCACCAGCAGAGATCCCTCTTCATTGGGCAGAAACTACGAGCAGTACTTC | CATSRDPSSLGRNYEQYF | TRBJ2-7 | TRBV15 | - | -
TGTGCCAGCAGCGAGTGGTATGAGCAGTTCTTC | CASSEWYEQFF | TRBJ2-1 | TRBV7-2 | few | -
TGTGCCAGCAGCGAACCGGGACGGGACACAGATACGCAGTATTTT | CASSEPGRDTDTQYF | TRBJ2-3 | TRBV11-2 | - | -
TGTGCCAGCAGCCGACTAGCGGAAAGAAGGAACGAGCAGTACTTC | CASSRLAERRNEQYF | TRBJ2-7 | TRBV12-3/TRBV12-4 | few | TRBD2
TGTGCCAGCAGTGAAGCGAGTCCCGGACAGGGGATTTCCTACGAGCAGTACTTC | CASSEASPGQGISYEQYF | TRBJ2-7 | TRBV2 | few | TRBD1
TGTGCCAGCAGCGAGAGGGTGGGCCACACCGGGGAGCTGTTTTTT | CASSERVGHTGELFF | TRBJ2-2 | TRBV9 | few | -
TGTGCCAGCAGCCATAGTTTCAGGGGTCTGAGTAACAATGAGCAGTTCTTC | CASSHSFRGLSNNEQFF | TRBJ2-1 | TRBV11-2 | few | -
TGTGCCACCAGCAAGATCGGGACTGACTACGGCGAGCAGTACTTC | CATSKIGTDYGEQYF | TRBJ2-7 | TRBV15 | - | -
TGCGCCAGCAGCCCCCCCATTGATCTAGCGGGGGGGCTGGATACGCAGTATTTT | CASSPPIDLAGGLDTQYF | TRBJ2-3 | TRBV5-1 | - | TRBD2
TGTGCCAGCAGGCCACTAGCGGGAGCGTCGAATGAGCAGTTCTTC | CASRPLAGASNEQFF | TRBJ2-1 | TRBV11-2 | - | TRBD2
TGCAGTGCCCCCCGGACTAGCGGTGCACAACATACGCAGTATTTT | CSAPRTSGAQHTQYF | TRBJ2-3 | TRBV20-1 | - | TRBD2
TGTGCCAGCAGCCCTAGCGGGAGGGGGGACAATGAGCAGTTCTTC | CASSPSGRGDNEQFF | TRBJ2-1 | TRBV6-1 | few | TRBD2
TGTGCCAGCAGGAGACTAGCGGGTTACAATGAGCAGTTCTTC | CASRRLAGYNEQFF | TRBJ2-1 | TRBV12-3/TRBV12-4 | - | TRBD2
TGCAGCGTTGGTCGGGGACAGGGGGCCGAGGAGCAGTACTTC | CSVGRGQGAEEQYF | TRBJ2-7 | TRBV29-1 | - | TRBD1
TGCGCCAGCAGACCCGACAGGACCTTCTACGAGCAGTACTTC | CASRPDRTFYEQYF | TRBJ2-7 | TRBV5-1 | few | -
TGTGCCAGCAGCTCAACGGGACTAGCGGGATCCGAGCAGTACTTC | CASSSTGLAGSEQYF | TRBJ2-7 | TRBV7-2 | few | TRBD2
TGTGCCAGCAGCCGGGGATCGAACACTGAAGCTTTCTTT | CASSRGSNTEAFF | TRBJ1-1 | TRBV3-1 | many | -
TGCAGCGCCAAGGGTTCCTTTAAGACAGGACAGAACACCGGGGAGCTGTTTTTT | CSAKGSFKTGQNTGELFF | TRBJ2-2 | TRBV29-1 | - | -
TGCGCCAGCAGCCTCGGGCTGGGCAAAGAGACCCAGTACTTC | CASSLGLGKETQYF | TRBJ2-5 | TRBV4-3 | few | -
TGTGCCAGCAGCGGCAGCCACTCTGGGGCCAACGTCCTGACTTTC | CASSGSHSGANVLTF | TRBJ2-6 | TRBV9 | few | -
TGCAGCGTTGAAGATCAGGGGACAAGTTATTGGGGACTGTTTTTT | CSVEDQGTSYWGLFF | TRBJ1-4 | TRBV29-1 | many | -
TGTGCCAGCAGCTTAGATCCCGGGGATACGCAGTATTTT | CASSLDPGDTQYF | TRBJ2-3 | TRBV7-2 | - | -
TGCAGTGCTAACGATCCAGGGGGACTAGCGGGTTCCGGGGAGCTGTTTTTT | CSANDPGGLAGSGELFF | TRBJ2-2 | TRBV20-1 | - | TRBD2
TGTGCCAGCAGCTTAGCAGGGACAGGGTGGCAAGAGACCCAGTACTTC | CASSLAGTGWQETQYF | TRBJ2-5 | TRBV7-2 | - | TRBD1
TGCAGTGCTACCAAAGCGGGGTCCTACAATGAGCAGTTCTTC | CSATKAGSYNEQFF | TRBJ2-1 | TRBV20-1 | many | TRBD2
TGCGCCAGCAGCTTGGTATCCGGACTAGCGGGAGGCTACGAGCAGTACTTC | CASSLVSGLAGGYEQYF | TRBJ2-7 | TRBV5-1 | - | TRBD2
TGTGCCACCAGGACCGGGACGGATAATGAAAAACTGTTTTTT | CATRTGTDNEKLFF | TRBJ1-4 | TRBV15 | many | -
TGCGCCAGCAGCCAAAGCGGGTTAGGGGAGCTGTTTTTT | CASSQSGLGELFF | TRBJ2-2 | TRBV4-1 | once | -
TGCAGTGCTAGGGGGCTCAAGGGCACCGGGGAGCTGTTTTTT | CSARGLKGTGELFF | TRBJ2-2 | TRBV20-1 | few | -
TGTGCCACCAGTGATTTTGGGGAAGGCTACACCTTC | CATSDFGEGYTF | TRBJ1-2 | TRBV24-1 | - | -
TGTGCCAGCAGTCCCGGGACTAGCCGCACAGATACGCAGTATTTT | CASSPGTSRTDTQYF | TRBJ2-3 | TRBV7-2 | - | TRBD2
TGTGCCACCAGCAGAGTGGCCGTAGCCAAAAACATTCAGTACTTC | CATSRVAVAKNIQYF | TRBJ2-4 | TRBV15 | few | -
TGCGCCAGCAGTGGTAACTTAGACGGACCGGGCTACGAGCAGTACTTC | CASSGNLDGPGYEQYF | TRBJ2-7 | TRBV10-1 | few | -
- | CSVKVAGGAEYF | TRBJ2-3 | TRBV29-1 | - | -
TGTGCCAGCAGTGGGGGGGATTTTCAAGAGACCCAGTACTTC | CASSGGDFQETQYF | TRBJ2-5 | TRBV12-3/TRBV12-4 | many | TRBD2
TGTGCCAGCAGCAGGACTAGCGGGGGGCAAAGCTCCTACGAGCAGTACTTC | CASSRTSGGQSSYEQYF | TRBJ2-7 | TRBV7-6 | - | TRBD2
TGTGCCAGCAGCCGCATCCAGGGTAAGGTTAATCAGCCCCAGCATTTT | CASSRIQGKVNQPQHF | TRBJ1-5 | TRBV6-1 | few | -
TGTGCCAGCAGCAAATCCACGAACCCTGCCAACAATGAGCAGTTCTTC | CASSKSTNPANNEQFF | TRBJ2-1 | TRBV7-3 | - | -
TGCAGTGCTGGAGATGCGGGGGGCAGGGAGACCCAGTACTTC | CSAGDAGGRETQYF | TRBJ2-5 | TRBV20-1 | - | TRBD2
TGTGCCAGCAGTAGGGGACAGGGGGCGCGGGACTATGGCTACACCTTC | CASSRGQGARDYGYTF | TRBJ1-2 | TRBV6-1 | few | TRBD1
TGTGCCAGCAGTTTATGGAGGGCGGGAGACTATGGCTACACCTTC | CASSLWRAGDYGYTF | TRBJ1-2 | TRBV28 | few | -
TGCAGTGCTAGAGATGGGGGGGATCGACCTAGCACAGATACGCAGTATTTT | CSARDGGDRPSTDTQYF | TRBJ2-3 | TRBV20-1 | - | TRBD2
TGTGCCAGTACCGTAGCCGTGAGCGGGAGCGATGAGCAGTTCTTC | CASTVAVSGSDEQFF | TRBJ2-1 | TRBV19 | few | TRBD2
TGTGCCAGCAGTTTAACCGACAGGGGAGCCTACGAGCAGTACTTC | CASSLTDRGAYEQYF | TRBJ2-7 | TRBV12-3/TRBV12-4 | many | TRBD1
TGTGCCAGCAGTTACTCGGTTCAGGGAAATCGGGAGCAGTACTTC | CASSYSVQGNREQYF | TRBJ2-7 | TRBV6-5 | few | -
TGTGCCAGCAGTCCCCCGGGACTAGGTAACACCGGGGAGCTGTTTTTT | CASSPPGLGNTGELFF | TRBJ2-2 | TRBV27 | - | TRBD2
TGCAGCGTCACCAACAGGGATACTGAAGCTTTCTTT | CSVTNRDTEAFF | TRBJ1-1 | TRBV29-1 | few | -
TGTGCCAGCAGTTCCCGACGGGTTGGGACTGAAGCTTTCTTT | CASSSRRVGTEAFF | TRBJ1-1 | TRBV12-3/TRBV12-4 | few | -
TGCGCCAGCAGCTTGATGATCGTAGATACGCAGTATTTT | CASSLMIVDTQYF | TRBJ2-3 | TRBV5-1 | few | -
TGTGCCAGCAGCTTACTCCGGGCCGAGCAGTACTTC | CASSLLRAEQYF | TRBJ2-7 | TRBV7-2 | few | -
TGCAGTGCTAGGCCAGGGAGAGACACCGGGGAGCTGTTTTTT | CSARPGRDTGELFF | TRBJ2-2 | TRBV20-1 | - | -
TGTGCCAGCAGTTTCCAGTACTCACCCCTCCACTTT | CASSFQYSPLHF | TRBJ1-6 | TRBV12-3/TRBV12-4 | many | -
TGCAGTGCTAGAGATTTTAGCGGGGGGGCTAGTGCCTACAATGAGCAGTTCTTC | CSARDFSGGASAYNEQFF | TRBJ2-1 | TRBV20-1 | - | TRBD2